This T cell receptor beta chain was obtained from a study of post-analysis software for immune sequencing data. Study summary: Multiple sclerosis in the patients followed relapsing-remitting, secondary progressive and progressive-relapsing courses.

Sequencing libraries made from TCR beta cDNA carried unique molecular identifiers. Roughly 470,000 cDNA molecules came from approximately 1 to 10 million T cells. TCRdb re-called the PCR reads with MiXCR, one entry per CDR3 protein. Among about 460,000 distinct CDR3 sequences listed, roughly 45% were seen once. Notes on the study in general: The five TRBV segments detected at higher frequency in patients than in controls included TRBV5-6, TRBV5-1 and TRBV20-1. For normalized Chao1 diversity, multiple sclerosis patients scored significantly lower than controls did.

CDR1 SGHRS and CDR2 YFSETQ come from the germline V gene. V shed 3 bases and J shed 3 bases, with 19 bases lying between them. CDR3 length: 16 residues. With respect to this clonotype: Antigen unknown.

The chain carries TRBV5-1 and TRBJ2-7; a possible D gene is TRBD1 (6 bases). The receptor was isolated from a girl between 5 and 17 years old with multiple sclerosis. The sequenced sample was blood. This chain's CDR3 is CASSSTDRPLHYEQYF. In DNA form, the CDR3 reads TGCGCCAGCAGCTCTACAGACAGGCCCCTCCACTACGAGCAGTACTTC.